The 13 T cell receptor beta chains in this list originate from one sample, sequenced in a study of blood T cell repertoires in COVID-19. The repertoire was sequenced with immunoSEQ multiplex PCR; TCRdb's copy has only in-frame clones and lacks some. The repertoire holds about 190,000 clones, with more than 60% as singletons. The sample comprised peripheral blood. Receptor source: a woman aged 45 to 65 with acute or convalescent COVID-19.

This rearrangement joins TRBV5-1 to TRBJ2-7, with 7 bases identical to TRBD2. Germline lookup yields CDR1 SGHRS and CDR2 YFSETQ. CDR3 length: 14 amino acids. V was pared by 4 bases and J by 7 bases, with 11 bases of the junction left unmatched. CDR3 nucleotide sequence: TGCGCCAGCAGCCTCTGGACTGTCGGGGGGGAGCAGTACTTC. Its protein is CASSLWTVGGEQYF.

This sequence joins TRBV15 and TRBJ1-1; D is possibly TRBD1 (5 bases). The CDR3 is 14 residues long. Germline assignment: CDR1 LNHNV and CDR2 YYDKDF (reference sequence). The V gene lost 3 bases and the J gene lost 1 base, with 9 bases spanning the gap. The CDR3 DNA sequence: TGTGCCACCAGCAGCCCGACAGAGAACACTGAAGCTTTCTTT. This translates into CATSSPTENTEAFF.

The J gene is TRBJ1-2, the V gene TRBV6-1; 9 bases are a match to TRBD1. V gave up 3 bases and J gave up 2 bases; unmatched junction bases: 4. CDR1 MNHNS and CDR2 SASEGT come from the germline V gene. The CDR3 consists of 15 residues. The CDR3 sequence: CASSERTGENYGYTF. CDR3 nucleotide sequence: TGTGCCAGCAGTGAGAGGACAGGGGAGAACTATGGCTACACCTTC.

The chain couples TRBV28 to TRBJ1-2, with TRBD1 matching over 8 bases. Trimming took 4 bases from V and 8 from J; bases not matched to a gene: 6. Germline V gives CDR1 MDHEN, CDR2 SYDVKM. This CDR3 comprises 13 residues. CDR3 region: CASSWDRRSGYTF. In DNA form, the CDR3 reads TGTGCCAGCAGTTGGGACAGGAGGAGCGGCTACACCTTC.

The chain uses TRBV11-2 and TRBJ2-7; D is ambiguous. Germline values: CDR1 SGHAT, CDR2 FQNNGV. The CDR3 loop spans 17 amino acids. With 1 base removed from V and 0 bases from J, the gap between germline ends came to 16 bases. CDR3 DNA: TGTGCCAGCAGCTTAGTCTGGGCCGTCGGAAGCTCCTACGAGCAGTACTTC. This sequence encodes CASSLVWAVGSSYEQYF.

This sequence joins TRBV7-2 and TRBJ2-6, with D maybe TRBD2 (6 bases). Trimming removed 5 bases at V and 0 bases at J, with 14 bases between. CDR3 length: 17 residues. Germline CDR1 is SGHTA and CDR2 is FQGNSA. The CDR3 region has the DNA TGTGCCAGCAGCGGCGGGACGTACAGCTCTGGGGCCAACGTCCTGACTTTC. This gives the protein CASSGGTYSSGANVLTF.

In nucleotides, the CDR3 is TGTGCCAGCAGTTTCGGGAACGAGCAGTACTTC. Its protein product is CASSFGNEQYF. V and J are TRBV27 and TRBJ2-7; D might be TRBD2 (5 bases). The CDR3 is 11 residues long. The germline V gene encodes CDR1 MNHEY and CDR2 SMNVEV (reference sequence). V lost 3 bases and J lost 5, with 5 bases in between.

The V gene is TRBV18, the J gene TRBJ2-1; TRBD2 agrees at 7 bases. This CDR3 region has 14 residues. Germline CDR1 and CDR2: KGHSH and LQKENI. V lost 4 bases, J lost 4 bases, and 4 bases stayed unmatched. CDR3 protein: CASSRSGGYNEQFF. The DNA of the CDR3 is TGTGCCAGCTCACGGTCGGGAGGATACAATGAGCAGTTCTTC.

This clone has only a few counts. The V gene is TRBV12-3 or TRBV12-4, the J gene TRBJ1-5, with 7 positions matching TRBD1. This CDR3 comprises 12 residues. The CDR3 protein is CATGKGSQPQHF. In DNA, the CDR3 is TGTGCGACAGGGAAGGGTAGTCAGCCCCAGCATTTT.

The CDR3 nucleotides read TGTGCCAGCGGCAAAAGACAGGGGGCTTACAATGGCTACACCTTC. Translating it yields CASGKRQGAYNGYTF. This rearrangement joins TRBV28 to TRBJ1-2; the match to TRBD1 covers 10 bases. Germline CDR1 reads MDHEN; CDR2 reads SYDVKM. V trimming: 8 bases; J trimming: 6 bases; junction bases outside the gene matches: 12. The CDR3 runs to 15 residues.

The chain carries TRBV18 and TRBJ1-1; weak D call: TRBD1 (5 bases). V lost 2 bases to trimming and J lost 1 base, with 5 bases between them. The CDR3 consists of 13 residues. Germline V gene lookup returns CDR1 KGHSH and CDR2 LQKENI. CDR3: CASSPGANTEAFF. The CDR3 DNA reads as TGTGCCAGCTCACCAGGGGCGAACACTGAAGCTTTCTTT.

The V call is TRBV5-1, the J call TRBJ1-6, with D unclear. CDR1 is SGHRS, CDR2 YFSETQ, per germline. The CDR3 is made up of 16 amino acids. Trimming removed 0 bases from V and 8 bases from J, with 15 bases in between. The CDR3 DNA follows: TGCGCCAGCAGCTTGGACCTCGATGGCTTGTATTCACCCCTCCACTTT. Translation gives CASSLDLDGLYSPLHF.

V gene TRBV7-2 combines with J gene TRBJ2-1, with TRBD2 identical over 8 bases. The V gene's germline CDR1 is SGHTA and CDR2 FQGNSA. The V gene end was trimmed by 5 bases and the J gene end by 7 bases; junction bases not matched to a gene: 13. The CDR3 loop spans 16 amino acids. Here the CDR3 DNA reads TGTGCCAGCAGCACTTCGTACGGGGGGGGCCTGAATGAGCAGTTCTTC. Its translation: CASSTSYGGGLNEQFF.